This entry concerns a single T cell receptor (beta chain). The CDR3 has 15 residues. Germline loops: CDR1 DFQATT, CDR2 SNEGSKA (reference sequence). Trimming pared 3 bases from V and 5 bases from J, leaving 17 bases between. The data derive from a study of blood T cell repertoires in COVID-19. Authors' analysis steps: Estimation of nucleated cell counts relied on the amplification of reference gene primers. Here immunoSEQ multiplex PCR was the method, and the copy in TCRdb shows in-frame clones only, minus some. That table gives V, J and clone size, and the DNA gave D and trimming. The sample carries around 25,000 clones, approximately 90% recorded once.

This clonotype was obtained from a woman at least 80 years old with acute or convalescent COVID-19. This sequence joins TRBV20-1 and TRBJ2-1; the D is unclear. Source material: peripheral blood. The CDR3 DNA is TGCAGTGCTAGTTCGCCTAGTAAGTCACACAATGAGCAGTTCTTC. This encodes CSASSPSKSHNEQFF.